These 8 T cell receptor beta chains were all obtained from the same sample, sequenced in a study of blood T cell repertoires in COVID-19. This table comes from immunoSEQ multiplex PCR, and its TCRdb copy is limited to in-frame clones, with some not included. The sample holds approximately 89,000 clones, 90% to 95% seen once. Sequencing used peripheral blood. Source of these receptors: a human donor with active COVID-19. The donor label of this sample is uncertain.

The gene calls are TRBV6-6 and TRBJ2-5; 9 bases match TRBD1. V was clipped by 6 bases and J by 2 bases; unmatched bases: 4. The CDR3 totals 14 residues. Germline assignment: CDR1 MNHNY and CDR2 SVGAGI (reference sequence). The chain's CDR3 is CASRGQGTQETQYF. The CDR3 DNA follows: TGTGCCAGCAGGGGACAGGGAACTCAAGAGACCCAGTACTTC.

This chain links TRBV2 with TRBJ2-2, with D perhaps matching TRBD2 (6 bases). This CDR3 is built from 14 residues. V lost 7 bases to trimming and J lost 6 bases, with 15 bases between them. Per the germline V gene, CDR1 is SNHLY and CDR2 is FYNNEI. The CDR3 is CASTQGGVPGELFF. The CDR3 nucleotides are TGTGCCAGCACCCAAGGCGGGGTTCCCGGGGAGCTGTTTTTT. The full variable domain, its missing parts supplied by reference TRBV2 and TRBJ2-2, is EPEVTQTPSHQVTQMGQEVILRCVPISNHLYFYWYRQILGQKVEFLVSFYNNEISEKSEIFDDQFSVERPDGSNFTLKIRSTKLEDSAMYFCASTQGGVPGELFFGEGSRLTVL.

The CDR3 here is CATAGGNADYGYTF. CDR3 nucleotide sequence: TGTGCCACCGCTGGGGGCAATGCAGACTATGGCTACACCTTC. V and J are TRBV24-1 and TRBJ1-2; TRBD1 is a possible D gene (6 bases). The CDR3 spans 14 residues. V was trimmed by 9 bases and J by 3 bases, leaving 16 bases between them. Germline V gene data show CDR1 as KGHDR and CDR2 as SFDVKD.

This chain connects TRBV7-2 to TRBJ2-1, with 7 bases matching TRBD2. The CDR3 spans 17 residues. Trimming removed 5 bases from V and 1 base from J; junction bases left unmatched: 11. Germline-derived CDR1 and CDR2 are SGHTA and FQGNSA. The CDR3 coding sequence is TGTGCCAGCAGCCCTATGAGGGGAGCGGGGTCCTACAATGAGCAGTTCTTC. Translating gives CASSPMRGAGSYNEQFF.

The chain uses TRBV29-1 and TRBJ1-2; TRBD1 agrees at 7 bases. V was clipped by 8 bases and J by 7 bases; unmatched bases: 10. Looked up from germline, CDR1 is SQVTM and CDR2 is ANQGSEA. The CDR3 consists of 12 residues. CDR3 protein: CSPQNRGIGYTF. CDR3 DNA: TGCAGCCCCCAGAACAGGGGAATTGGCTACACCTTC. Together with reference TRBV29-1 and TRBJ1-2, the CDR3 gives the full variable domain: SAVISQKPSRDICQRGTSLTIQCQVDSQVTMMFWYRQQPGQSLTLIATANQGSEATYESGFVIDKFPISRPNLTFSTLTVSNMSPEDSSIYLCSPQNRGIGYTFGSGTRLTVV.

CDR3 region: CSVEDLTSVGNEQFF. As DNA, the CDR3 is TGCAGCGTTGAAGATTTGACTAGCGTAGGCAATGAGCAGTTCTTC. This chain connects TRBV29-1 to TRBJ2-1, with 8 bases that match TRBD2. From germline, CDR1 is SQVTM and CDR2 ANQGSEA. The V segment lost 0 bases and the J segment 6 bases; nucleotides outside the gene matches: 7. CDR3 length: 15 residues.

In DNA, the CDR3 is TGTGCCAGCAGGTGGACAGGTTCGAACACTGAAGCTTTCTTT. It encodes CASRWTGSNTEAFF. The chain couples TRBV7-9 to TRBJ1-1; TRBD1 agrees at 7 bases. CDR3 length equals 14 residues. V was clipped by 6 bases and J by 1 base; unmatched bases: 5. CDR1 and CDR2 from the germline V gene are SEHNR and FQNEAQ (reference sequence). The whole variable domain, filled in from reference TRBV7-9 and TRBJ1-1, reads DTGVSQNPRHKITKRGQNVTFRCDPISEHNRLYWYRQTLGQGPEFLTYFQNEAQLEKSRLLSDRFSAERPKGSFSTLEIQRTEQGDSAMYLCASRWTGSNTEAFFGQGTRLTVV.

This chain connects TRBV7-2 to TRBJ1-5, with 7 bases identical to TRBD1. Germline trimming cut 5 bases from V and 5 bases from J; bases unmatched to any gene: 12. CDR3 length equals 16 residues. In germline, CDR1 is SGHTA, CDR2 FQGNSA. The CDR3 nucleotides are TGTGCCAGCAGCCTACAGGGGAGCAGACGGGATCAGCCCCAGCATTTT. It is translated as CASSLQGSRRDQPQHF.